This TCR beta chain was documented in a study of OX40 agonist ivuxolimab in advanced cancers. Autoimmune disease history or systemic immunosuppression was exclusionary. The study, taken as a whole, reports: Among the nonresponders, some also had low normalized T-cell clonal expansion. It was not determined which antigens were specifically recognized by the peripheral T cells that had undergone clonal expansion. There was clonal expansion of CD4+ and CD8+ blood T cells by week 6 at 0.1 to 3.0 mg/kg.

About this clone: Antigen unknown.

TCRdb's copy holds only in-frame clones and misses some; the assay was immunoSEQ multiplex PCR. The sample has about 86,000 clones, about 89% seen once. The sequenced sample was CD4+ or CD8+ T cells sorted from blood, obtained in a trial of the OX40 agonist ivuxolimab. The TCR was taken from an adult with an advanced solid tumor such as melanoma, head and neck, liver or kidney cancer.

The DNA for the CDR3 is TGTGCCAGCAGCCTAGGGACAGGGGCGCTCTATGGCTACACCTTC. The encoded protein is CASSLGTGALYGYTF. The genes are TRBV11-2 and TRBJ1-2; 10 bases match TRBD1. Germline-derived CDR1 and CDR2 are SGHAT and FQNNGV. V dropped 5 bases and J dropped 4; count of bases not matched to a gene: 7. This CDR3 spans 15 amino acids.